Each of the 16 T cell receptor beta chains below was sequenced from the same sample in a study of siplizumab effects on memory and regulatory T cells. The protocol was immunoSEQ multiplex PCR, while the TCRdb copy is restricted to in-frame clones and leaves out a portion. The sample comprises approximately 100,000 clones, 85% to 95% of which are singletons, and over 0.15% rests with the top ten. The specimen was non-Treg CD4+ T cells sorted from blood. The receptors shown here come from a human donor in good health.

This chain links TRBV2 with TRBJ2-2; TRBD1 matches at 10 bases. The V and J ends lost 5 bases and 5 bases, in that order; junction bases with no gene match: 5. Germline CDR1 is SNHLY and CDR2 is FYNNEI. The CDR3 has 15 amino acids. The CDR3 sequence: CASSRQGARTGELFF. The CDR3, as DNA: TGTGCCAGCAGTAGACAGGGGGCGAGGACCGGGGAGCTGTTTTTT.

A single count supports this clone. V is TRBV7-9 and J is TRBJ2-7; TRBD2 agrees at 9 bases. Germline V gene data show CDR1 as SEHNR and CDR2 as FQNEAQ (reference sequence). The CDR3 consists of 14 residues. The ends lost 5 bases at V and 4 bases at J; junction bases unmatched: 6. DNA of the CDR3: TGTGCCAGCAGCGGCTTAGCGGGGGTGTACGAGCAGTACTTC. This encodes CASSGLAGVYEQYF.

This clone was seen more than once but under ten times. The chain recombines TRBV2 with TRBJ1-5; D is perhaps TRBD1 (6 bases). Trimming pared 5 bases from V and 3 bases from J, leaving 11 bases between. There are 14 residues in the CDR3. Germline assignment: CDR1 SNHLY and CDR2 FYNNEI. The CDR3 spells CASSPGGLNQPQHF. As DNA, the CDR3 is TGTGCCAGCAGTCCGGGGGGCCTCAATCAGCCCCAGCATTTT.

J is TRBJ1-1 and V is TRBV7-2; D not resolved. V was pared by 2 bases and J by 2 bases, with 3 bases between. Germline loops: CDR1 SGHTA, CDR2 FQGNSA. CDR3 length: 12 amino acids. CDR3 in amino acids: CASSLSNTEAFF. Written as DNA, the CDR3 is TGTGCCAGCAGCTTATCCAACACTGAAGCTTTCTTT.

The chain carries TRBV6-5 and TRBJ1-1; possible D gene TRBD1, 5 bases. The V and J ends lost 2 bases and 1 base respectively, with 11 bases between them. From germline, CDR1 is MNHEY and CDR2 SVGAGI. The CDR3 sequence is 15 residues long. The CDR3 loop is CASSYGGAANTEAFF. CDR3 DNA sequence: TGTGCCAGCAGTTACGGGGGTGCCGCGAACACTGAAGCTTTCTTT.

The chain employs TRBV5-1 and TRBJ2-1, with no clear D. The V end lost 0 bases, the J end lost 6 bases, and 13 bases lay between the germline ends. This CDR3 has 15 amino acids. In germline, CDR1 is SGHRS, CDR2 YFSETQ. The CDR3 region has the DNA TGCGCCAGCAGCTTGGCCACAGCCCCTCTCAATGAGCAGTTCTTC. It translates to CASSLATAPLNEQFF.

The rearrangement links TRBV7-3 to TRBJ2-2, with unresolved D. CDR1 and CDR2 from the germline V gene are SGHTA and FQGTGA. This CDR3 contains 15 residues. V lost 7 bases and J 1 base, leaving 13 bases between the germline ends. CDR3 loop: CASTSPPLNTGELFF. DNA for the CDR3: TGTGCCAGCACCTCACCTCCACTGAACACCGGGGAGCTGTTTTTT.

This sequence joins TRBV7-2 and TRBJ1-6; the D is unclear. The V end was cut by 1 base, the J end by 16 bases, with 14 bases between. The CDR3 is made up of 13 amino acids. CDR1 and CDR2 from the germline V gene are SGHTA and FQGNSA. The CDR3: CASSLGLERRLHF. In DNA, the CDR3 is TGTGCCAGCAGCTTAGGACTGGAACGGCGGCTCCACTTT.

The CDR3 bases are TGTGCCAGCAGAGCAGGGGTGGTAGGAAAACTGTTTTTT. Residues: CASRAGVVGKLFF. The V gene is TRBV25-1, the J gene TRBJ1-4, with D maybe TRBD1 (6 bases). CDR1 is MGHDK and CDR2 is SYGVNS in the germline V gene. V gave up 6 bases and J gave up 10 bases, with 15 bases separating them. The CDR3 covers 13 residues.

The chain links TRBV28 to TRBJ1-2; perhaps TRBD1 as D (5 bases). The germline V gene encodes CDR1 MDHEN and CDR2 SYDVKM. Trimming took off 2 bases at V and 6 bases at J, with 7 bases between the two ends. The CDR3 extends over 12 amino acids. The CDR3 nucleotides read TGTGCCAGCAGTTTAGCAGGGAATGGCTACACCTTC. Encoded protein: CASSLAGNGYTF.

This clone has only a few counts. The chain is built from TRBV6-1 and TRBJ1-6; D might be TRBD1 (5 bases). The germline CDR1 and CDR2 sequences are MNHNS and SASEGT. The CDR3 runs to 13 residues. V lost 7 bases, J lost 6 bases, and 10 bases lay in between. This CDR3 reads CASTGLLNSPLHF. CDR3 coding DNA: TGTGCCAGCACGGGACTCCTTAATTCACCCCTCCACTTT.

Notes on this clone: A junction boundary mismatches the germline segment, possibly from a read error. The gene calls are TRBV19 and TRBJ2-5; D is ambiguous. The CDR3 runs to 13 residues. Germline V gene data show CDR1 as LNHDA and CDR2 as SQIVND (reference sequence). The CDR3 reads CASSPRRKEAQYF. Written as DNA, the CDR3 is TGTGCCAGTAGTCCCAGGCGCAAAGAGGCCCAGTACTTC.

The rearrangement links TRBV28 to TRBJ2-7, with no clear D. This CDR3 region has 14 residues. The germline V gene encodes CDR1 MDHEN and CDR2 SYDVKM. The V end was cut by 3 bases, the J end by 3 bases, with 12 bases between. The CDR3 region is CASSFPPPIYEQYF. DNA for the CDR3: TGTGCCAGCAGTTTCCCTCCCCCTATCTACGAGCAGTACTTC.

The gene calls are TRBV2 and TRBJ1-4; D perhaps matches TRBD1 (5 bases). CDR1 SNHLY and CDR2 FYNNEI come from the germline V gene. This CDR3 region has 14 residues. V dropped 8 bases and J dropped 4 bases, with 14 bases sitting between them. CDR3 loop: CASGLGRGNEKLFF. The CDR3 bases are TGTGCCAGCGGTTTGGGACGGGGTAATGAAAAACTGTTTTTT. Together with reference TRBV2 and TRBJ1-4, the CDR3 gives the full variable domain: EPEVTQTPSHQVTQMGQEVILRCVPISNHLYFYWYRQILGQKVEFLVSFYNNEISEKSEIFDDQFSVERPDGSNFTLKIRSTKLEDSAMYFCASGLGRGNEKLFFGSGTQLSVL.

The rearrangement joins TRBV28 to TRBJ1-1; D might be TRBD1 (5 bases). The V end lost 10 bases, the J end lost 2 bases, and 17 bases lay between the germline ends. Germline-derived CDR1 and CDR2 are MDHEN and SYDVKM. There are 14 residues in the CDR3. The CDR3 DNA sequence: TGTGCCATCCGAGGGGCAGGCGGTAACACTGAAGCTTTCTTT. It is translated as CAIRGAGGNTEAFF.

Concerning this clone itself: Other DNA sequences from this sample encode an identical CDR3 as well. The chain uses TRBV9 and TRBJ1-2; tentatively, D is TRBD1 (5 bases). V was shortened by 0 bases and J by 3 bases, with 9 bases between the two germline ends. Germline V gives CDR1 SGDLS, CDR2 YYNGEE. CDR3 length equals 14 residues. The chain's CDR3 is CASSVDRGYYGYTF. CDR3 sequence (DNA): TGTGCCAGCAGCGTAGATCGGGGCTACTATGGCTACACCTTC.